Here is one T cell receptor (beta chain) with its context. The target antigen is unknown. This sample was included in a study of blood T cells in healthy people across ages. The CDR3 covers 14 residues. The germline CDR1 and CDR2 sequences are SGHAT and FQNNGV. V lost 5 bases and J lost 8, with 15 bases in between. Study results and limitations: A greater number of naive CD4+ cells and higher diversity distinguished long-lived donors from aged donors. Estimates based on one million T cells were treated as lower bounds. Older age coincided with a roughly linear decline in TCR beta diversity per million T cells.

The authors ran a second PCR of roughly 7 to 11 cycles using a sample-barcoded 5' primer and a J-beta primer mix. All cDNA molecules were each tagged by a template-switch adaptor with 12 random nucleotides. From the 5' RACE reads, TCRdb called clonotypes with MiXCR, one entry per CDR3 protein. The sample yields about 730,000 distinct CDR3 sequences, 43% seen once. Sequenced material: blood. The V and J genes are TRBV11-2 and TRBJ1-4; D not resolved. The receptor comes from a woman aged 55-70 years in good health. In DNA, the CDR3 is TGTGCCAGCAGCGTAGGTCAGGAGGCAGAAAAACTGTTTTTT. Amino acid sequence: CASSVGQEAEKLFF.